The entry that follows covers one TCR beta chain sequence. This clone has just a few counts. Its cognate antigen has yet to be identified. Per-nucleotide qualities are absent, and no much larger clonotype sits a single base away. The library was prepared using the immunoSEQ multiplex PCR assay. The hsTCRB Kit was used according to the manufacturer's protocol to amplify rearranged TCR beta chain sequences. Sequencing of TCRB libraries was carried out on an Illumina MiSeq. The published analysis was carried out like this. The proprietary platform of the kit vendor was used for demultiplexing, trimming and gene mapping. The clones in this table, taken by TCRdb from immuneACCESS, are in-frame only. Not every clone is retained; where verified, under half of the shortfall comes from an unresolved V gene, and the cause of the rest is unknown. V and J calls and clone size are copied from that table; D and trimming were computed from the DNA. The sample contains fewer than 65,000 clones, around 80% of them found a single time. The biggest ten clones account for about 3.4% of the sample.

CDR1 and CDR2 are read off the germline V gene (reference sequence) as SEHNR and FQNEAQ. V is reduced by 5 bases and J by 5 bases, leaving a spacing of 9 bases between them. Spanning cysteine to phenylalanine, the CDR3 consists of 12 amino acids. Only the CDR3 portion is preserved as DNA: 36 bases, with reading frame beginning at the first base. The data belong to a study of a mutant IDH1 vaccine in newly diagnosed glioma (dated by TCRdb to 2020 to 2023). As for the study more broadly: Eight vaccinations were administered to patients in weeks 1, 3, 5, 7, 11, 15, 19 and 23, corresponding to visits V03 through V10. Vaccination was initiated 4-6 weeks after radiotherapy alone, or concurrently with temozolomide cycles in the chemotherapy-containing groups. Of the 32 patients who were treated, 62.5% were male and 37.5% were female, and the mean age was roughly 40 years. Before enrollment, most patients had been given radiochemotherapy with temozolomide as standard therapy, while the rest had received either radiotherapy alone or temozolomide alone. Six visits were used for peripheral blood collection: V03 (baseline), V05, V07, V10, V12 and V13. For exploratory analyses, longitudinal TCRB deep sequencing was carried out in about two dozen treated patients wherever samples were available. Paper-wide results and their limitations: Changes in the top peripheral T cell clonotypes picked up by TCRB sequencing did not appear to be linked to pseudoprogression. Availability determined which PBMC samples were chosen for TCRB deep sequencing. The authors stated that sample limitations prevented analyses of patient blood samples from being reproduced. Immune responses induced by the vaccine were seen in 93.3% of patients across multiple MHC alleles.

Explained via the paper, the time point label denotes: week 5, during vaccination. Every vaccine dose consisted of 300 ug of a 20-mer mutant IDH1 peptide in Montanide, administered subcutaneously together with topical imiquimod. Newly diagnosed WHO grade 3 or 4 IDH1-mutant astrocytomas showing loss of nuclear ATRX were present in the donors. The samples were drawn from NOA16, a multicentre, single-arm, open-label phase I trial in Germany that tested a mutant IDH1 peptide vaccine in humans for the first time. Genomic DNA for TCRB sequencing was isolated from EDTA blood with the DNeasy Blood and Tissue Kit.

This specimen consisted of PBMCs, obtained from a glioma patient whose treatment included an IDH1 peptide vaccine. This clonotype was obtained from a man younger than 40 with glioma. The V gene is TRBV7-9 and the J gene is TRBJ2-5; a confident D gene designation cannot be given. The DNA sequence is as follows: TGTGCCAGCAGCGCTGGCTGGGAGACCCAGTACTTC. Translated, it reads CASSAGWETQYF.